This T cell receptor (beta chain) was found in a study of vaccination effects on CD4 cells after COVID-19. Broader study findings: The study dataset contains few convalescent patients and includes no early post-infection timepoints.

Worth noting for this clone: Its antigen remains unidentified.

CD4+ T cells were isolated after about eleven days of culture. The study found no prior SARS-CoV-2 infection in the vaccine recipients, who tested negative for nucleocapsid antibodies. IL-2 medium was substituted for half the medium on days 3 and 7. Only in-frame clones appear in the TCRdb table, and some are missing; sequencing was by immunoSEQ multiplex PCR. In the table there are fewer than 75,000 clones, about 74% of which are singletons. The receptor comes from a human donor who received a COVID-19 vaccine. The material was CD4+ T cells from PBMCs cultured without peptide, obtained before COVID-19 vaccination.

In nucleotides, the CDR3 is TGTGCCAGCAGCCTTCCCGGTCTGGACAATGAGCAGTTCTTC. Translating it yields CASSLPGLDNEQFF. The V and J genes are TRBV6-6 and TRBJ2-1; D call uncertain. The V end was cut by 6 bases, the J end by 5 bases, with 14 bases between. The CDR3 contains 14 residues. Germline-derived CDR1 and CDR2 are MNHNY and SVGAGI (reference sequence).